The text below deals with one T cell receptor beta chain. The antigen is not known. The sample originates from a study of cytomegalovirus exposure and HLA in healthy donors. The CDR3 is made up of 15 amino acids. V dropped 4 bases and J dropped 4; count of bases not matched to a gene: 8. Germline V gene sequence: CDR1 SGHNT, CDR2 YYREEE (reference sequence). Primers included in the PCR were 60 Vbeta and 13 Jbeta primers. Produced via immunoSEQ multiplex PCR; TCRdb's table is partial and in-frame only. This repertoire shows approximately 130,000 clones, over 65% found once; its top ten account for roughly 5.9%. Findings of the study overall: Generally TCR sequences proved uncommon, though certain public TCRs appeared in numerous donors. A later analysis by the authors found several of the most significant clusters apparently linked to common viral pathogens. As a later analysis revealed, the rate of TCR association differed by HLA locus, with DRB1 most and HLA-C fewest.

The rearrangement links TRBV5-4 to TRBJ2-1, with 7 bases lining up with TRBD2. The sequencing input was PBMCs. The TCR comes from a woman aged 40 to 50 in good health and CMV-seronegative. The CDR3 here is CASSLNTGGYNEQFF. CDR3 nucleotide sequence: TGTGCCAGCAGCCTAAATACCGGGGGGTACAATGAGCAGTTCTTC.